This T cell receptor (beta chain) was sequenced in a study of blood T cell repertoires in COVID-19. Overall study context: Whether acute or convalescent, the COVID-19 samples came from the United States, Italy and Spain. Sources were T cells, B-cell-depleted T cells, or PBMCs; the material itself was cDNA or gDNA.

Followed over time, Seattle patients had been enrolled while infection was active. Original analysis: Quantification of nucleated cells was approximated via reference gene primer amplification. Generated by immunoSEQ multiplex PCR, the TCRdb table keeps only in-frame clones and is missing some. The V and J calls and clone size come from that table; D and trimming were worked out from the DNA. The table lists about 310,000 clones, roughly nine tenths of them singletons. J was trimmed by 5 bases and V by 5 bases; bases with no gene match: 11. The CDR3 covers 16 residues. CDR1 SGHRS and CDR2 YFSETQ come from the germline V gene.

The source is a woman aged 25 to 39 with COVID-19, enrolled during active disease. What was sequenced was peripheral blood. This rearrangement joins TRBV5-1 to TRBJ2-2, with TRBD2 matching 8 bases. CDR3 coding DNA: TGCGCCAGCAGACCCGACGGGGGGGAGTTAACCGGGGAGCTGTTTTTT. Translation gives CASRPDGGELTGELFF.